This entry lists 17 T cell receptor beta chains sequenced from one sample in a study of blood T cell repertoires in COVID-19. Only in-frame clones appear in the TCRdb table, and some are missing; sequencing was by immunoSEQ multiplex PCR. The data hold about 230,000 clones, with roughly 84% observed a single time. The specimen sequenced was peripheral blood. The source of these receptors is a man aged 35 to 55 with acute or convalescent COVID-19.

The gene calls are TRBV29-1 and TRBJ2-5; possibly TRBD2 for D (6 bases). V was pared by 1 base and J by 2 bases, with 20 bases between. The CDR3 loop spans 17 amino acids. Germline V CDR1 and CDR2: SQVTM, ANQGSEA. The CDR3 coding sequence is TGCAGCGTTGAAGGCCTTCGGGACTCTCAGCGGCAAGAGACCCAGTACTTC. It yields the protein CSVEGLRDSQRQETQYF.

As regards this clone: The germline gene is not matched at one end of the junction; a read error may be the cause. The chain is built from TRBV20-1 and TRBJ2-3; maybe TRBD1 (6 bases). The CDR3 consists of 11 residues. From germline, CDR1 is DFQATT and CDR2 SNEGSKA (reference sequence). In DNA, the CDR3 is TGCAGTCCTAGCCAGGGGGATACGCAGTATTTT. This sequence encodes CSPSQGDTQYF.

This clone has just one count. V usage is TRBV5-8 and J usage is TRBJ1-4; 9 positions match TRBD1. Germline-derived CDR1 and CDR2 are SGHTS and YDEGEE. The CDR3 has 15 amino acids. With 0 bases clipped from V and 7 bases from J, the junction kept 4 bases outside the gene matches. CDR3 sequence: CASSLVDRGSEKLFF. In DNA, the CDR3 is TGTGCCAGCAGCTTGGTTGACAGGGGGAGTGAAAAACTGTTTTTT.

The rearrangement links TRBV5-4 to TRBJ2-2; 10 nucleotides agree with TRBD2. Per the germline V gene, CDR1 is SGHNT and CDR2 is YYREEE (reference sequence). V lost 3 bases and J lost 1; bases outside the gene matches: 3. This CDR3 contains 16 residues. The CDR3 coding sequence is TGTGCCAGCAGCTCCAGGACTAGCGGGAACACCGGGGAGCTGTTTTTT. It specifies CASSSRTSGNTGELFF. The variable domain in full, with the rest retrieved from reference TRBV5-4 and TRBJ2-2, is ETGVTQSPTHLIKTRGQQVTLRCSSQSGHNTVSWYQQALGQGPQFIFQYYREEENGRGNFPPRFSGLQFPNYSSELNVNALELDDSALYLCASSSRTSGNTGELFFGEGSRLTVL.

This clone was observed a handful of times. The rearrangement joins TRBV7-9 to TRBJ2-1; 10 bases are shared with TRBD2. The J segment lost 6 bases and the V segment lost 1 base, leaving 6 bases of the junction unmatched. CDR1 is SEHNR, CDR2 FQNEAQ, per germline (reference sequence). The CDR3 is 16 amino acids. This CDR3 reads CASSLGLAGAFNEQFF. The CDR3 nucleotides read TGTGCCAGCAGCTTAGGGCTAGCGGGGGCCTTCAATGAGCAGTTCTTC.

This CDR3 is CASSPSDRYEQYF. The CDR3 region has the DNA TGTGCCAGCTCACCATCCGACAGATACGAGCAGTACTTC. The chain is built from TRBV18 and TRBJ2-7; perhaps TRBD1 as D (5 bases). V was pared by 2 bases and J by 4 bases, with 9 bases between. CDR1 and CDR2 from the germline V gene are KGHSH and LQKENI. The CDR3 is 13 amino acids.

The chain's CDR3 is CAWTSRDRVTNTEAFF. DNA for the CDR3: TGTGCCTGGACCAGCAGGGACAGGGTAACGAACACTGAAGCTTTCTTT. The rearrangement joins TRBV30 to TRBJ1-1; TRBD1 agrees at 9 bases. V lost 4 bases to trimming and J lost 1 base; unmatched junction nucleotides: 10. The CDR3 length is 16 residues. Per germline, CDR1 GTSNPN and CDR2 SVGIG (reference sequence).

This clone was recorded only once. V is TRBV7-9 and J is TRBJ1-2, with TRBD1 matching over 7 bases. J gave up 7 bases and V 4 bases, and 3 bases lay outside the gene matches. The length of the CDR3 is 12 residues. Germline V gene lookup returns CDR1 SEHNR and CDR2 FQNEAQ (reference sequence). CDR3 region: CASSSGTVGYTF. As DNA, the CDR3 is TGTGCCAGCAGCTCCGGGACAGTTGGCTACACCTTC.

The chain couples TRBV4-1 to TRBJ1-4; 7 bases map to TRBD1. Germline values: CDR1 MGHRA, CDR2 YSYEKL. The CDR3 is 17 amino acids. With V trimmed by 2 bases and J by 0 bases, 6 bases remained unmatched. CDR3 sequence reads: CASSQSRGTTTNEKLFF. CDR3 bases: TGCGCCAGCAGCCAATCCAGGGGGACAACAACTAATGAAAAACTGTTTTTT.

The chain carries TRBV2 and TRBJ2-7; maybe TRBD1 (5 bases). Trimming cost V 8 bases and J 6 bases, with 14 bases left between them. CDR3 length: 12 amino acids. The V gene's germline CDR1 is SNHLY and CDR2 FYNNEI. CDR3 protein: CASWQGPSEQYF. The CDR3, as DNA: TGTGCCAGCTGGCAGGGTCCTTCCGAGCAGTACTTC.

This clone appeared once. The V call is TRBV5-1, the J call TRBJ2-3; TRBD2 agrees at 9 bases. CDR3 length: 16 residues. The J segment lost 5 bases and the V segment lost 1 base, leaving 8 bases of the junction unmatched. Germline V CDR1 and CDR2: SGHRS, YFSETQ. The CDR3 protein is CASSLLSGREVDTQYF. In DNA form, the CDR3 reads TGCGCCAGCAGCTTGCTTAGCGGGAGAGAAGTAGATACGCAGTATTTT.

This clone was detected once. This chain uses TRBV12-3 or TRBV12-4 with TRBJ1-1; 7 bases are a match to TRBD1. The CDR3 runs to 13 residues. The V segment lost 6 bases and the J segment 2 bases; nucleotides outside the gene matches: 3. This CDR3 reads CASRTGENTEAFF. As DNA, the CDR3 is TGTGCCAGCAGAACAGGGGAAAACACTGAAGCTTTCTTT.

V usage is TRBV7-2 and J usage is TRBJ1-2; perhaps TRBD1 as D (5 bases). The germline V gene has CDR1 SGHTA and CDR2 FQGNSA. The CDR3 contains 13 residues. The V end was cut by 4 bases, the J end by 1 base, with 7 bases between. In DNA, the CDR3 is TGTGCCAGCAGCTCCGACAGTAACTATGGCTACACCTTC. This translates into CASSSDSNYGYTF. Full variable domain (outside the CDR3, taken from reference TRBV7-2 and TRBJ1-2): GAGVSQSPSNKVTEKGKDVELRCDPISGHTALYWYRQSLGQGLEFLIYFQGNSAPDKSGLPSDRFSAERTGGSVSTLTIQRTQQEDSAVYLCASSSDSNYGYTFGSGTRLTVV.

As for this clone: Other nucleotide sequences from this sample produce the same CDR3. The chain is built from TRBV28 and TRBJ1-4; TRBD1 might be the D (5 bases). V was trimmed by 6 bases and J by 2 bases, leaving 10 bases between them. Germline V lookup: CDR1 MDHEN, CDR2 SYDVKM. This CDR3 has 14 amino acids. CDR3 coding DNA: TGTGCCAGCAGCTTGACAGCTACTAATGAAAAACTGTTTTTT. It encodes CASSLTATNEKLFF. Full variable domain (outside the CDR3, taken from reference TRBV28 and TRBJ1-4): DVKVTQSSRYLVKRTGEKVFLECVQDMDHENMFWYRQDPGLGLRLIYFSYDVKMKEKGDIPEGYSVSREKKERFSLILESASTNQTSMYLCASSLTATNEKLFFGSGTQLSVL.

V and J are TRBV6-1 and TRBJ1-1, with D possibly being TRBD1 (6 bases). Trimming left V 2 bases short and J 11 bases short, with 12 bases between. Looked up from germline, CDR1 is MNHNS and CDR2 is SASEGT. CDR3 length equals 12 residues. CDR3 DNA: TGTGCCAGCAGTGAATTGGCAGGGGATGCTTTCTTT. The encoded protein is CASSELAGDAFF.

About this clone: Other DNA sequences in the sample encode the same CDR3. This sequence joins TRBV19 and TRBJ1-1; a weak D match, TRBD1 (6 bases). Germline CDR1 and CDR2: LNHDA and SQIVND (reference sequence). V lost 3 bases and J lost 1, with 9 bases in between. CDR3 length: 14 amino acids. CDR3 DNA: TGTGCCAGTAGTATCGGACAGAGGAACACTGAAGCTTTCTTT. Amino acid sequence: CASSIGQRNTEAFF.

The rearrangement uses TRBV5-1 and TRBJ2-1; 7 nucleotides agree with TRBD1. CDR1 is SGHRS and CDR2 is YFSETQ in the germline V gene. The CDR3 is 15 amino acids. The V segment lost 1 base and the J segment 5 bases; nucleotides outside the gene matches: 6. The CDR3 spells CASSLKWDRDNEQFF. The CDR3 coding sequence is TGCGCCAGCAGCTTGAAGTGGGACAGAGACAATGAGCAGTTCTTC.